The entry that follows covers one TCR beta chain sequence. Its matching antigen is unknown. With 60 Vbeta and 13 Jbeta primers, the PCR was carried out. Only in-frame clones appear in the TCRdb table, and some are missing; sequencing was by immunoSEQ multiplex PCR. This sample yields about 64,000 clones, of which less than 90% are seen a single time; 9.5% to 12% belongs to the top ten. This specimen belongs to a study of cytomegalovirus exposure and HLA in healthy donors. Study conclusions and caveats: In a later analysis, HLA-associated TCR beta chains were more clonally expanded than equally common others. Most of the CMV-associated TCR beta chains (in a later analysis) appeared to be HLA-restricted.

The CDR3 contains 15 residues. The germline CDR1 and CDR2 sequences are SNHLY and FYNNEI. Trimming at V came to 7 bases and at J to 5 bases, leaving 8 bases not matched to a gene. This clonotype originated in a female donor in good health and CMV-seronegative. Sequences were obtained from PBMCs. The chain joins TRBV2 to TRBJ2-2; 9 nucleotides align to TRBD1. The CDR3 spells CASTFLDRGTGELFF. CDR3 in DNA: TGTGCCAGCACTTTTTTAGACAGGGGGACCGGGGAGCTGTTTTTT.